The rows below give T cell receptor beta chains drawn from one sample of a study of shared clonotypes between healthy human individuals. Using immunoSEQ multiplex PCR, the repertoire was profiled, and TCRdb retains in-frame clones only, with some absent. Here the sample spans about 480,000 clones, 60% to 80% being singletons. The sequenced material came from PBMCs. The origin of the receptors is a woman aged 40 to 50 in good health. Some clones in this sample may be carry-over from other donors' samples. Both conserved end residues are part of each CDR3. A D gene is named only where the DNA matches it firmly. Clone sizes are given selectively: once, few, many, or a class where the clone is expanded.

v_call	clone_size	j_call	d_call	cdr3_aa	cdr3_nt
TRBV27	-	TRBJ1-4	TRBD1	CASSPLPGGEKLFF	TGTGCCAGCAGTCCCCTCCCAGGGGGGGAAAAACTGTTTTTT
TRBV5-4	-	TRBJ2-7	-	CASSQFAGPYEQYF	TGCGCCAGCAGCCAATTTGCGGGGCCCTACGAGCAGTACTTC
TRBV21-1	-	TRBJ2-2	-	CASSKVASGRGAPGSCFF	-
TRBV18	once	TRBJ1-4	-	CASSLGTTIQKKLFF	TGTGCCAGCTCTCTCGGGACAACGATACAAAAAAAACTGTTTTTT
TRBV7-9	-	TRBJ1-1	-	CASSRRSSGGENTEAFF	TGTGCCAGCAGCCGCCGGTCCTCCGGGGGTGAGAACACTGAAGCTTTCTTT
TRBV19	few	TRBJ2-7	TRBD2	CASSMESSGTYEQYF	TGTGCCAGTAGTATGGAGTCTAGCGGGACCTACGAGCAGTACTTC
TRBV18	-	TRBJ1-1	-	CASSPQGWNTEAFF	TGTGCCAGCTCACCACAGGGTTGGAACACTGAAGCTTTCTTT
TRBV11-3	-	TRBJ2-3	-	CASSRRDTDTQYF	TGTGCCAGCAGCCGGAGGGACACAGATACGCAGTATTTT
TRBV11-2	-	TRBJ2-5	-	CASSLGVGGLETQYF	TGTGCCAGCAGCTTAGGGGTAGGGGGGCTCGAGACCCAGTACTTC
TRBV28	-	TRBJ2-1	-	CASSLLASSYNEQFF	TGTGCCAGCAGTTTATTGGCGAGCTCCTACAATGAGCAGTTCTTC
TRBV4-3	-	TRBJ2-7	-	CASSQDSRGMSSSSGYEQYF	TGCGCCAGCAGCCAAGATTCCAGGGGGATGTCGTCTAGTAGCGGCTACGAGCAGTACTTC
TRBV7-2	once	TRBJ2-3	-	CASSFYADTQYF	TGTGCCAGCAGCTTCTACGCAGATACGCAGTATTTT
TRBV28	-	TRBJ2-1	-	CASSYSQLGEDEQFF	TGTGCCAGCAGTTACAGTCAGCTAGGAGAGGATGAGCAGTTCTTC
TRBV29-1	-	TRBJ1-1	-	CSVVKGGNTEAFF	TGCAGCGTTGTAAAGGGTGGGAACACTGAAGCTTTCTTT